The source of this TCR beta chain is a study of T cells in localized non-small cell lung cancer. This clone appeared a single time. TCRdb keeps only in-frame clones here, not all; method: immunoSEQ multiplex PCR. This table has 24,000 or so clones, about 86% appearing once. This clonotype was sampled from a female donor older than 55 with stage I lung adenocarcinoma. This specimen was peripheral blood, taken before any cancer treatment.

The CDR3 nucleotides read TGTGCCAGTAGTGTCGGCCCCACAGGGTCCGGGGAGCTGTTTTTT. Its protein product is CASSVGPTGSGELFF. J is TRBJ2-2 and V is TRBV19; tentatively, D is TRBD1 (6 bases). CDR3 length: 15 residues. V was trimmed by 5 bases and J by 6 bases, leaving 16 bases between them. Germline V gene data show CDR1 as LNHDA and CDR2 as SQIVND (reference sequence). Supplemented by reference TRBV19 and TRBJ2-2, the full variable domain reads DGGITQSPKYLFRKEGQNVTLSCEQNLNHDAMYWYRQDPGQGLRLIYYSQIVNDFQKGDIAEGYSVSREKKESFPLTVTSAQKNPTAFYLCASSVGPTGSGELFFGEGSRLTVL.